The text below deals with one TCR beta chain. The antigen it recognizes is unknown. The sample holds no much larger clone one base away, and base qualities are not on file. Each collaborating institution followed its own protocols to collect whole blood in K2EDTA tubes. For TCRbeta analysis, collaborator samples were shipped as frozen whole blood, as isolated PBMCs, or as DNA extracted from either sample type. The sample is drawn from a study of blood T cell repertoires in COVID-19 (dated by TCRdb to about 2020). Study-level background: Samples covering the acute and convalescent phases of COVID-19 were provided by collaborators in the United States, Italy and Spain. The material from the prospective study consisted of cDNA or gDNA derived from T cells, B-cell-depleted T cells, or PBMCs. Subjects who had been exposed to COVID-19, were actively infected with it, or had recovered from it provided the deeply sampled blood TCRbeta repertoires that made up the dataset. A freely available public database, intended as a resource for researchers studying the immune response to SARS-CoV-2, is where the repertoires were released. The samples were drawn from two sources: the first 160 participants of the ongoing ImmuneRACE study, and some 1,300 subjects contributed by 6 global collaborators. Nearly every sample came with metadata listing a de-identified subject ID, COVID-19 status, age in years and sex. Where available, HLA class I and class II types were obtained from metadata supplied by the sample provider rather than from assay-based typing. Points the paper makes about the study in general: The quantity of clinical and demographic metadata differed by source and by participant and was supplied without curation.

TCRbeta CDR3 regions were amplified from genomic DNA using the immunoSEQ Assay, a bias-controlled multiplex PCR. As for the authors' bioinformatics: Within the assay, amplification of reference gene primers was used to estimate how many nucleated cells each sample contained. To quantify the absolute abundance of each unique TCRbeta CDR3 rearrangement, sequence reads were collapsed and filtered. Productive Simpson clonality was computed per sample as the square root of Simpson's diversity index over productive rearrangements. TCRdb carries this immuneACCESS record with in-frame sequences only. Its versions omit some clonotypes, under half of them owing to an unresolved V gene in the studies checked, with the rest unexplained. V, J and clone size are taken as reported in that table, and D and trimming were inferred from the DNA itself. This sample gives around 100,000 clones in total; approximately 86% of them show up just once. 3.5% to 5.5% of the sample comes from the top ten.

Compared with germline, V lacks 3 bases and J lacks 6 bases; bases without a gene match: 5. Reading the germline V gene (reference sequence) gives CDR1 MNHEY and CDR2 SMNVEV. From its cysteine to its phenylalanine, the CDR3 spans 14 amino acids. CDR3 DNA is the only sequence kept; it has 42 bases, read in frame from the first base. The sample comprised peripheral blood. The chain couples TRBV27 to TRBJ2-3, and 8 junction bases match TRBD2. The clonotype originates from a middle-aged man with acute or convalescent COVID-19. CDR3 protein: CASSFPGGVDTQYF. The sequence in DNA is TGTGCCAGCAGTTTCCCGGGGGGGGTGGATACGCAGTATTTT.